Following are 24 T cell receptor beta chains from one sample sequenced in a study of human T cells and chemical hapten exposure (dated by TCRdb to the early 2020s). The library came from RACE. Data came from a NextSeq 500. TCRdb took the public reads, trimmed them with fastp at Q25, ran MiXCR for clone calling and kept in-frame beta chains. Each CDR3 protein appears once, grouped with its most common genes and DNA. The sample table holds 80,000 to 100,000 distinct CDR3 sequences, of which roughly a tenth were seen once. Around 3.8% of the sample lies in the top ten. What this sample's time point label stands for: patch test 3, about 24 weeks after DPC sensitization. The sample's treatment or condition label is to be understood as: therapeutic diphenylcyclopropenone sensitization with weekly scalp DPC. The sequences come from whole blood, collected in connection with sensitization to the hapten diphenylcyclopropenone (DPC). Receptors originate from a woman between 45 and 60 years old with alopecia areata. Some clones in this sample may be carry-over from other donors' samples.

This clonotype showed up just a few times. The gene calls are TRBV5-1 and TRBJ2-1; tentative D call: TRBD2 (6 bases). The CDR3 spans 17 residues. V was cut by 0 bases and J by 1 base, with 14 bases left in between. Germline values: CDR1 SGHRS, CDR2 YFSETQ. CDR3 amino acids: CASSLVLGRSSYNEQFF. Here the CDR3 DNA reads TGCGCCAGCAGCTTGGTTTTGGGGAGGAGTTCCTACAATGAGCAGTTCTTC.

This clonotype was counted at least ten times. V is TRBV10-3 and J is TRBJ1-1, with D uncertain. Germline V lookup: CDR1 ENHRY, CDR2 SYGVKD. Trimming shortened V by 6 bases and J by 5 bases, and 10 bases separated the two germline ends. CDR3 size: 12 residues. The CDR3 DNA reads as TGTGCCATCAGGGAGGTGGGGACTGAAGCTTTCTTT. Its protein product is CAIREVGTEAFF.

There are a few counts of this clonotype. The chain joins TRBV7-9 to TRBJ2-1; TRBD2 agrees at 10 bases. CDR3 length: 14 amino acids. The V and J ends lost 4 bases and 16 bases, in that order; junction bases with no gene match: 13. The germline CDR1 and CDR2 sequences are SEHNR and FQNEAQ (reference sequence). The CDR3 loop reads CASSYQPSGSPIFF. Written as DNA, the CDR3 is TGTGCCAGCAGCTACCAACCTAGCGGGAGCCCCATTTTCTTC. Full variable domain (remainder filled in from reference TRBV7-9 and TRBJ2-1): DTGVSQNPRHKITKRGQNVTFRCDPISEHNRLYWYRQTLGQGPEFLTYFQNEAQLEKSRLLSDRFSAERPKGSFSTLEIQRTEQGDSAMYLCASSYQPSGSPIFFGPGTRLTVL.

Many counts were recorded for this clonotype. The chain has TRBV20-1 and TRBJ2-3, with TRBD2 matching over 8 bases. V lost 3 bases and J lost 0; bases outside the gene matches: 5. Germline V gene data show CDR1 as DFQATT and CDR2 as SNEGSKA (reference sequence). This CDR3 is built from 15 residues. CDR3 loop: CSARASGSSTDTQYF. Here the CDR3 DNA reads TGCAGTGCTAGGGCTAGCGGGTCTAGCACAGATACGCAGTATTTT.

In its sample, this clonotype was seen many times. The chain couples TRBV12-3 or TRBV12-4 to TRBJ2-1; TRBD2 aligns across 14 bases. The CDR3 has 19 residues. The V segment lost 6 bases and the J segment 6 bases; nucleotides outside the gene matches: 16. The DNA of the CDR3 is TGTGCCAGCAGGGAGGGACAGTCGCTGGGACTAGCGGGAGTCAATGAGCAGTTCTTC. Residues: CASREGQSLGLAGVNEQFF.

This chain uses TRBV11-2 with TRBJ2-5; perhaps D is TRBD1 or TRBD2 (6 bases each). The CDR3 length is 16 residues. Germline CDR1 and CDR2: SGHAT and FQNNGV. Trimming left V 2 bases short and J 5 bases short, with 18 bases between. Here the CDR3 reads CASSLSQGTSGETQYF. The CDR3 region has the DNA TGTGCCAGCAGCTTATCCCAGGGGACTTCGGGGGAGACCCAGTACTTC.

This clonotype has a count of ten or more. The chain combines TRBV30 with TRBJ1-1, with 11 nucleotides matching TRBD1. Germline V gene data show CDR1 as GTSNPN and CDR2 as SVGIG (reference sequence). V lost 3 bases, J lost 3 bases, and 6 bases stayed unmatched. The CDR3 is 15 amino acids. The CDR3 sequence is CAWRDRGRIDTEAFF. The CDR3, as DNA: TGTGCCTGGAGGGACAGGGGGCGAATCGACACTGAAGCTTTCTTT. Combining the CDR3 with reference TRBV30 and TRBJ1-1 gives the whole variable domain SQTIHQWPATLVQPVGSPLSLECTVEGTSNPNLYWYRQAAGRGLQLLFYSVGIGQISSEVPQNLSASRPQDRQFILSSKKLLLSDSGFYLCAWRDRGRIDTEAFFGQGTRLTVV.

This clonotype was seen many times. DNA for the CDR3: TGCGCCAGCAGCTTGAGGACAGGGGGCTCAATCGCTGAAGCTTTCTTT. Its protein product is CASSLRTGGSIAEAFF. The chain links TRBV5-1 to TRBJ1-1; the match to TRBD1 covers 11 bases. Germline lookup yields CDR1 SGHRS and CDR2 YFSETQ. The CDR3 runs to 16 residues. V shed 1 base, J shed 6 bases, and the junction held 8 bases outside the gene matches.

The rearrangement joins TRBV29-1 to TRBJ1-3; tentatively, D is TRBD1 (5 bases). Germline loops: CDR1 SQVTM, CDR2 ANQGSEA. This CDR3 comprises 11 residues. Deletions cut 7 bases from V and 8 bases from J, with 12 bases between. DNA of the CDR3: TGCAGCGCCCGATCGGGGGACACCATATATTTT. The encoded protein is CSARSGDTIYF.

Of note for this clonotype: A much larger clonotype is one base distant, so this may be a read error. This chain connects TRBV11-2 to TRBJ1-2; D gene unclear. The V end lost 5 bases, the J end lost 6 bases, and 10 bases lay between the germline ends. Germline values: CDR1 SGHAT, CDR2 FQNNGV. This CDR3 spans 12 amino acids. CDR3 DNA: TGTGCCAGCAGCCCCGGAGGCCATGGCTACACCTTC. Translating gives CASSPGGHGYTF. Complete variable domain (other parts from reference TRBV11-2 and TRBJ1-2): EAGVAQSPRYKIIEKRQSVAFWCNPISGHATLYWYQQILGQGPKLLIQFQNNGVVDDSQLPKDRFSAERLKGVDSTLKIQPAKLEDSAVYLCASSPGGHGYTFGSGTRLTVV.

The V gene is TRBV5-1, the J gene TRBJ2-1; 10 positions match TRBD2. This CDR3 region has 16 residues. The germline V gene encodes CDR1 SGHRS and CDR2 YFSETQ. V lost 1 base to trimming and J lost 5 bases; unmatched junction nucleotides: 6. The CDR3 nucleotides read TGCGCCAGCAGCTTGAAAGCGGGAGGGCTAAACAATGAGCAGTTCTTC. This translates into CASSLKAGGLNNEQFF. The full variable domain, in which reference TRBV5-1 and TRBJ2-1 provide the parts outside the CDR3, is KAGVTQTPRYLIKTRGQQVTLSCSPISGHRSVSWYQQTPGQGLQFLFEYFSETQRNKGNFPGRFSGRQFSNSRSEMNVSTLELGDSALYLCASSLKAGGLNNEQFFGPGTRLTVL.

This clonotype has just a few counts. The genes are TRBV5-1 and TRBJ2-5; no clear D. V lost 0 bases and J 6 bases, leaving 15 bases between the germline ends. Germline V gives CDR1 SGHRS, CDR2 YFSETQ. The length of the CDR3 is 15 residues. The DNA of the CDR3 is TGCGCCAGCAGCTTGGTGGTAGTAGGCCCCAAGACCCAGTACTTC. Residues: CASSLVVVGPKTQYF.

This sequence joins TRBV2 and TRBJ2-1; TRBD2 is a possible D gene (6 bases). The CDR3 sequence is 17 residues long. CDR1 SNHLY and CDR2 FYNNEI come from the germline V gene. V was trimmed by 5 bases and J by 8 bases, leaving 25 bases between them. This CDR3 is CASSPMGPGTLSDEQFF. CDR3 sequence (DNA): TGTGCCAGCAGTCCCATGGGACCCGGGACTCTGTCTGATGAGCAGTTCTTC.

At least ten counts were recorded for this clonotype. The V call is TRBV7-3, the J call TRBJ2-2; no clear D. V was cut by 5 bases and J by 2 bases, with 3 bases left in between. The CDR3 is 12 amino acids. The germline V gene encodes CDR1 SGHTA and CDR2 FQGTGA. The DNA for the CDR3 is TGTGCCAGCAGCCACAACACCGGGGAGCTGTTTTTT. It codes for CASSHNTGELFF.

The CDR3 DNA reads as TGTGCCAGCAGTTACGGCAAGGCCTCTGGAAACACCATATATTTT. Translation gives CASSYGKASGNTIYF. The genes are TRBV6-8 and TRBJ1-3; D not certain. The CDR3 totals 15 residues. CDR1 and CDR2 from the germline V gene are MNHGY and SAAAGT. V lost 2 bases and J lost 0, with 8 bases in between.

This clonotype was seen repeatedly, ten times or more. CDR3 coding DNA: TGTGCCACCCGACAGGACCTACGGGAGCAGTATTTT. Residues: CATRQDLREQYF. The J gene is TRBJ2-3, the V gene TRBV10-3; possibly TRBD1 for D (6 bases). Germline CDR1 reads ENHRY; CDR2 reads SYGVKD. The germline V and J ends were trimmed by 10 bases and 11 bases, with 19 bases remaining between them. This CDR3 region has 12 residues.

This clonotype was picked up many times. The chain employs TRBV20-1 and TRBJ1-1; D might be TRBD1 (5 bases). The CDR3 is made up of 13 amino acids. With 6 bases removed from V and 0 bases from J, the gap between germline ends came to 11 bases. From germline, CDR1 is DFQATT and CDR2 SNEGSKA (reference sequence). CDR3 sequence: CSARTDMNTEAFF. The CDR3 DNA follows: TGCAGTGCCCGGACGGACATGAACACTGAAGCTTTCTTT.

The chain couples TRBV11-2 to TRBJ2-4, with 11 bases lining up with TRBD2. There are 16 residues in the CDR3. With V trimmed by 3 bases and J by 6 bases, 7 bases remained unmatched. Looked up from germline, CDR1 is SGHAT and CDR2 is FQNNGV. The CDR3: CASSFRQGLAGNIQYF. The CDR3 DNA is TGTGCCAGCAGCTTTCGACAAGGACTAGCGGGAAACATTCAGTACTTC. The full variable domain, in which reference TRBV11-2 and TRBJ2-4 provide the parts outside the CDR3, is EAGVAQSPRYKIIEKRQSVAFWCNPISGHATLYWYQQILGQGPKLLIQFQNNGVVDDSQLPKDRFSAERLKGVDSTLKIQPAKLEDSAVYLCASSFRQGLAGNIQYFGAGTRLSVL.

In its sample, this clonotype was seen many times. The chain recombines TRBV27 with TRBJ2-7; TRBD1 agrees at 9 bases. The CDR3 has 15 residues. The V gene end was trimmed by 6 bases and the J gene end by 2 bases; junction bases not matched to a gene: 8. Per the germline V gene, CDR1 is MNHEY and CDR2 is SMNVEV (reference sequence). CDR3 nucleotide sequence: TGTGCCAGCAGCCTAGAGGGACAGGGTACCTACGAGCAGTACTTC. Protein: CASSLEGQGTYEQYF.

This chain joins TRBV7-6 and TRBJ2-3, with D uncertain. Germline V gene sequence: CDR1 SGHVS, CDR2 FNYEAQ. The CDR3 consists of 14 residues. V was clipped by 5 bases and J by 6 bases, with 15 bases between them. The CDR3 DNA follows: TGTGCCAGCAGCCTCTTCACAACCGGGGATACGCAGTATTTT. It translates to CASSLFTTGDTQYF.

There are many counts of this clonotype. The chain combines TRBV9 with TRBJ2-1, with a tentative D call TRBD2 (6 bases). The length of the CDR3 is 14 residues. Looked up from germline, CDR1 is SGDLS and CDR2 is YYNGEE. V was cut by 0 bases and J by 4 bases, with 8 bases left in between. Written as DNA, the CDR3 is TGTGCCAGCAGCGTAGCGGGAGCTTACAATGAGCAGTTCTTC. Protein product: CASSVAGAYNEQFF.

This chain uses TRBV28 with TRBJ1-5, with D possibly being TRBD1 (6 bases). The germline CDR1 and CDR2 sequences are MDHEN and SYDVKM. The CDR3 runs to 14 residues. The V end was cut by 7 bases, the J end by 3 bases, with 13 bases between. The CDR3 DNA sequence: TGTGCCAGCACCTCGGGACATTTCAATCAGCCCCAGCATTTT. Its protein is CASTSGHFNQPQHF.

This clonotype has a count of ten or more. The rearrangement uses TRBV29-1 and TRBJ2-1; TRBD1 agrees at 7 bases. Germline CDR1 and CDR2: SQVTM and ANQGSEA. The CDR3 runs 14 residues. V lost 6 bases and J lost 0; bases outside the gene matches: 5. The CDR3 DNA is TGCAGCGTAGCCGACAGGGCCTCCTACAATGAGCAGTTCTTC. This translates into CSVADRASYNEQFF.

This chain joins TRBV4-3 and TRBJ2-2, with D perhaps TRBD1 or TRBD2 (5 bases each). Germline loops: CDR1 LGHNA, CDR2 YSLEER. Trimming took off 2 bases at V and 2 bases at J, with 12 bases between the two ends. The CDR3 has 16 amino acids. In nucleotides, the CDR3 is TGCGCCAGCAGCCAATTTACCGGGACCAACACCGGGGAGCTGTTTTTT. This gives the protein CASSQFTGTNTGELFF.